This TCR beta chain was identified in a study of blood T cell repertoires in COVID-19. Across the study: Samples came from the United States, Italy and Spain, spanning acute and convalescent COVID-19.

Per the original methods: Amplification of reference gene primers provided the estimated nucleated cell counts. Profiled with immunoSEQ multiplex PCR; TCRdb holds only in-frame clones, not every one. V, J and clone size were drawn from that table, and D and trimming were deduced from the DNA. Of over 300,000 clones listed, 70% to 90% are singletons. V was clipped by 5 bases and J by 0 bases, with 11 bases between them. The CDR3 spans 13 residues. CDR1 and CDR2 from the germline V gene are SQVTM and ANQGSEA. Specimen: peripheral blood. The source of this sequence is a human donor in a cohort sampled during active COVID-19. V gene TRBV29-1 combines with J gene TRBJ2-7; D not resolved. The CDR3 region has the DNA TGCAGCGTTACCCAGGCATACTCCTACGAGCAGTACTTC. Its protein product is CSVTQAYSYEQYF.